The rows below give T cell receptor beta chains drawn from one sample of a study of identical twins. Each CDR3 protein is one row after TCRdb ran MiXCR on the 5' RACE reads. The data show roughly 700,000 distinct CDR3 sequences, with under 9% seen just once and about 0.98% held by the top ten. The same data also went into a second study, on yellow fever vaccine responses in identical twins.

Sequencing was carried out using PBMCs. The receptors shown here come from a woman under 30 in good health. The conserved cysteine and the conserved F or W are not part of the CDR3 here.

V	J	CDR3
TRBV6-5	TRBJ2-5	ASRYRSGTAQETQY
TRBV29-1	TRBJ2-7	SVEAPQGYEQY
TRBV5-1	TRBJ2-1	ASSDRTGSSYNEQF
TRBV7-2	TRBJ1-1	ASSLADLNTEAF
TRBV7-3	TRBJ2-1	ASSLTSDSYNEQF
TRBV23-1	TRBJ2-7	ASSRNWGAYEQY
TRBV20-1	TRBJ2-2	SARRGANTGELF
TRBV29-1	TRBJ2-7	SVEVPAGGLEQY
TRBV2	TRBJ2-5	ASSSLVDRVQETQY
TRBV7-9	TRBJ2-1	ASSAGTGGREQF
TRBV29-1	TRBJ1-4	SAGAGGEKLF
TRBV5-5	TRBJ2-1	ASSLWGQGASNEQF
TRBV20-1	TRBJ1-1	SAREGGTTEAF
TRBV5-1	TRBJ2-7	ASSRGGVSYEQY
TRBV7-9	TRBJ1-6	ASSPGDGANSPLH
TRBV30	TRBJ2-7	AWKGQGSPEQY
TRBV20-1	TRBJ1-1	SARGGGLSDTEAF
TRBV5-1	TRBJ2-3	ASSFAGMGDTQY
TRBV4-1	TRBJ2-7	ASSHTGVLSYEQY
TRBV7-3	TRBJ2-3	ASSLDGASDTQY
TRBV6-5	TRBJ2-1	ASSSRGTGGWGGVNEQF
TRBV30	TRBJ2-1	AWSSSISEQF
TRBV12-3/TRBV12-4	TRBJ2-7	ASSQYDGTGGYEQY
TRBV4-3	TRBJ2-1	ASSQIAGGEQF
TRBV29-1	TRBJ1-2	SVAEGLYGYT
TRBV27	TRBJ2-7	ASSYLPDYEQY
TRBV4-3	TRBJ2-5	ASSQDQGVAGGLRETQY
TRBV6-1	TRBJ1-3	ASSRGRTGDGNTIY
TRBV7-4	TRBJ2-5	ASSLGLAGGTQETQY
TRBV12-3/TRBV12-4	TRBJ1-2	ASSLTGSNYGYT
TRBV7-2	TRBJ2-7	ASSSAGAASYEQY
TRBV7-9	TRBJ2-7	ALRGSGTHEQY
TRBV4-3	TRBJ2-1	ASSLSGSLNNEQF